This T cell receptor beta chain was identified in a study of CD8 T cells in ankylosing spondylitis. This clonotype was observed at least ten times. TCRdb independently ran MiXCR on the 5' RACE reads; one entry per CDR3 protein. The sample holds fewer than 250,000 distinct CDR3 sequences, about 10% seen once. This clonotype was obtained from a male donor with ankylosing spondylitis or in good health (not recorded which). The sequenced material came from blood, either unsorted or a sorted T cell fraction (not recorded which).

Written as DNA, the CDR3 is TGTGCCAGCAGTTACTCGAGTACGATTTTCCTCACCGGGGAGCTGTTTTTT. Protein product: CASSYSSTIFLTGELFF. This chain connects TRBV6-5 to TRBJ2-2; D gene uncertain. This CDR3 has 17 residues. Germline CDR1 MNHEY, CDR2 SVGAGI. Trimming cost V 0 bases and J 4 bases, with 15 bases left between them.